This is a list of T cell receptor beta chains from one sample in a study of cytomegalovirus exposure and HLA in healthy donors. TCRdb's table, derived via immunoSEQ multiplex PCR, lists solely in-frame clones and lacks some. The sample yields some 190,000 clones, over 60% seen once. Sequencing was carried out using PBMCs. All receptors derive from a woman in her thirties or forties in good health and CMV-seronegative. CDR3s include the opening cysteine and the closing phenylalanine or tryptophan. The D gene is left open where the match is weak. Not all rows give a size; the values are once, few, many and, for expanded clones, a class.

J | size | D | V | CDR3 | DNA
TRBJ2-1 | - | - | TRBV5-6 | CASSSLSSFEQFF | TGTGCCAGCAGCTCCTTGAGCTCTTTTGAGCAGTTCTTC
TRBJ2-3 | - | TRBD1 | TRBV5-5 | CASTKAGTGLTDTQYF | TGTGCCAGCACTAAGGCCGGGACAGGTCTCACAGATACGCAGTATTTT
TRBJ2-2 | - | - | TRBV27 | CASSLIGGELFF | TGTGCCAGCAGTTTAATCGGCGGGGAGCTGTTTTTT
TRBJ2-2 | - | - | TRBV7-9 | CASSLSTGEGAGELFF | TGTGCCAGCAGCTTATCTACTGGGGAGGGGGCCGGGGAGCTGTTTTTT
TRBJ1-1 | once | TRBD1 | TRBV5-6 | CASSVGTANTEAFF | TGTGCCAGCAGCGTCGGGACAGCGAACACTGAAGCTTTCTTT
TRBJ2-6 | - | TRBD1 | TRBV5-1 | CASSPGQGVSSGANVLTF | TGCGCCAGCAGCCCCGGACAGGGGGTTAGCTCTGGGGCCAACGTCCTGACTTTC
TRBJ2-3 | - | - | TRBV2 | CASSALLSGTDTQYF | TGTGCCAGCAGTGCACTGTTATCGGGCACAGATACGCAGTATTTT
TRBJ2-1 | - | TRBD1 | TRBV7-6 | CASSPLTGVRNEQFF | TGTGCCAGCAGCCCCTTGACAGGGGTCCGCAATGAGCAGTTCTTC
TRBJ2-7 | - | - | TRBV6-5 | CASRPPGISYEQYF | TGTGCCAGTAGGCCGCCGGGGATCTCCTACGAGCAGTACTTC
TRBJ1-1 | - | - | TRBV19 | CASSRGRGEEAFF | TGTGCCAGTAGCAGGGGAAGGGGCGAAGAAGCTTTCTTT
TRBJ1-5 | - | TRBD1 | TRBV12-5 | CASGSINPGQGTPNSNQPQHF | TGTGCTAGTGGGTCCATCAATCCGGGACAGGGGACGCCTAATAGCAATCAGCCCCAGCATTTT
TRBJ2-1 | - | - | TRBV5-1 | CASSGQAFTVPYNEQFF | TGCGCCAGCAGCGGGCAGGCGTTTACGGTGCCCTACAATGAGCAGTTCTTC
TRBJ1-5 | - | TRBD1 | TRBV2 | CASSDSTGDQPQHF | TGTGCCAGCAGTGACTCAACAGGGGATCAGCCCCAGCATTTT
TRBJ1-3 | - | - | TRBV6-5 | CASSYSGVGNTIYF | TGTGCCAGCAGTTACTCAGGGGTTGGAAACACCATATATTTT
TRBJ2-1 | - | TRBD2 | TRBV6-6 | CASRLAGSEQFF | TGTGCCAGTAGACTAGCGGGAAGTGAGCAGTTCTTC
TRBJ2-1 | - | TRBD2 | TRBV5-4 | CASSLGGLAGTYNEQFF | TGTGCCAGCAGCTTGGGGGGACTAGCGGGGACCTACAATGAGCAGTTCTTC
TRBJ1-2 | - | TRBD1 | TRBV5-1 | CASSPGTATNYGYTF | TGCGCCAGCAGCCCAGGGACAGCTACTAACTATGGCTACACCTTC
TRBJ2-1 | few | TRBD2 | TRBV6-5 | CASRYLAGERNEQFF | TGTGCCAGCAGGTATCTAGCGGGAGAGCGAAATGAGCAGTTCTTC
TRBJ2-3 | - | - | TRBV30 | CAWSAKDTQYF | TGTGCCTGGAGTGCAAAAGATACGCAGTATTTT
TRBJ2-3 | - | TRBD2 | TRBV2 | CASRSPRDSGTPADTQYF | TGTGCCAGCAGGAGCCCAAGGGATAGCGGGACCCCCGCAGATACGCAGTATTTT
TRBJ2-1 | - | - | TRBV29-1 | CSVEGAGYNNEQFF | TGCAGCGTTGAAGGGGCAGGCTACAACAATGAGCAGTTCTTC
TRBJ1-3 | once | - | TRBV11-3 | CASSPGGIIGNTIYF | TGTGCCAGCAGCCCCGGGGGAATAATTGGAAACACCATATATTTT
TRBJ2-5 | - | TRBD1 | TRBV30 | CAWSVPRGRETQYF | TGTGCCTGGAGTGTCCCCAGGGGGAGAGAGACCCAGTACTTC
TRBJ1-2 | - | - | TRBV5-1 | CASSLTGFNYGYTF | TGCGCCAGCAGCTTGACGGGATTCAACTATGGCTACACCTTC
TRBJ1-2 | - | TRBD1 | TRBV7-3 | CASSLTPDRAGYTF | TGTGCCAGCAGCTTAACCCCGGACAGGGCGGGCTACACCTTC
TRBJ2-7 | - | - | TRBV4-2 | CASSQWRESRSYEQYF | TGTGCCAGCAGCCAATGGAGGGAGTCCAGGTCCTACGAGCAGTACTTC
TRBJ2-2 | - | - | TRBV14 | CASSQRRANTGELFF | TGTGCCAGCAGCCAGCGGAGGGCCAACACCGGGGAGCTGTTTTTT
TRBJ1-5 | - | - | TRBV25-1 | CASSGGGSSNQPQHF | TGTGCCAGCAGTGGGGGGGGAAGTAGCAATCAGCCCCAGCATTTT
TRBJ2-2 | - | TRBD2 | TRBV7-7 | CASSPHGLGTGELFF | TGTGCCAGCAGCCCTCACGGACTAGGCACCGGGGAGCTGTTTTTT
TRBJ2-5 | - | - | TRBV4-3 | CASSLIGASQETQYF | TGCGCCAGCAGCCTGATAGGGGCTAGCCAAGAGACCCAGTACTTC
TRBJ2-2 | - | - | TRBV19 | CASSIHRVNTGELFF | TGTGCCAGTAGTATACACAGGGTGAACACCGGGGAGCTGTTTTTT
TRBJ1-1 | - | - | TRBV28 | CASSLVGAEAFF | TGTGCCAGCAGTTTAGTCGGGGCTGAAGCTTTCTTT